A selection of T cell receptor beta chains follows, all from one sample in a study of shared clonotypes between healthy human individuals. Method: immunoSEQ multiplex PCR; TCRdb's copy keeps in-frame clones and lacks some. The repertoire holds under 2,000,000 clones, with around 96% as singletons. The source material was naive CD8+ T cells sorted from blood. The receptors come from a man younger than 30 in good health. CDR3s include the opening cysteine and the closing phenylalanine or tryptophan. D genes are given only for firm matches. A clone size is listed for some rows: how often the clone was seen (once, few, many), or a class if it is expanded.

abundance,j_gene,v_gene,d_gene,CDR3aa,CDR3nt
.,TRBJ2-7,TRBV18,.,CASSPGSYEQYF,TGTGCCAGCTCCCCAGGGTCCTACGAGCAGTACTTC
.,TRBJ2-7,TRBV2,.,CASSEGLRATYEQYF,TGTGCCAGCAGTGAAGGCTTGCGGGCTACCTACGAGCAGTACTTC
.,TRBJ2-5,TRBV11-1,.,CASSTTLEETQYF,TGTGCCAGCAGCACCACACTAGAAGAGACCCAGTACTTC
.,TRBJ2-1,TRBV7-8,TRBD2,CASSNGLAGGKANEQFF,TGTGCCAGCAGCAACGGGCTAGCGGGCGGCAAAGCCAATGAGCAGTTCTTC
.,TRBJ1-2,TRBV9,.,CASSITGQGYTF,TGTGCCAGCAGCATAACAGGGCAGGGCTACACCTTC
few,TRBJ1-6,TRBV27,.,CASSPSQGPYNSPLHF,TGTGCCAGCAGTCCGTCCCAGGGGCCCTATAATTCACCCCTCCACTTT
.,TRBJ2-1,TRBV6-1,.,CASNTGTTAYNEQFF,TGTGCCAGCAATACCGGGACGACTGCCTACAATGAGCAGTTCTTC
.,TRBJ2-2,TRBV4-1,TRBD2,CASSQAGLNTGELFF,TGCGCCAGCAGCCAAGCGGGACTAAACACCGGGGAGCTGTTTTTT
.,TRBJ1-1,TRBV6-5,.,CASSYGVGTEAFF,TGTGCCAGCAGTTACGGGGTGGGCACTGAAGCTTTCTTT
.,TRBJ2-3,TRBV6-6,.,CASSYPPRGTDTQYF,TGTGCCAGCAGTTACCCGCCTAGGGGCACAGATACGCAGTATTTT
.,TRBJ2-2,TRBV9,.,CASRDGSSGELFF,TGTGCCAGCAGGGACGGGAGTTCCGGGGAGCTGTTTTTT
.,TRBJ2-5,TRBV6-5,.,CASSPRGLQETQYF,TGTGCCAGCAGCCCCAGGGGTCTACAAGAGACCCAGTACTTC
.,TRBJ2-1,TRBV5-6,.,CASSLVDSLYNEQFF,TGTGCCAGCAGCTTGGTGGACAGCCTGTACAATGAGCAGTTCTTC
.,TRBJ2-3,TRBV2,.,CASSETYTDTQYF,TGTGCCAGCAGTGAGACCTACACAGATACGCAGTATTTT
few,TRBJ1-1,TRBV5-6,.,CASSLEANTEAFF,TGTGCCAGCAGCTTGGAGGCGAACACTGAAGCTTTCTTT
.,TRBJ2-1,TRBV11-2,.,CASSLLVTYNEQFF,TGTGCCAGCAGCTTATTGGTCACTTACAATGAGCAGTTCTTC
.,TRBJ2-7,TRBV30,TRBD1,CAWSVPNRGPYEQYF,TGTGCCTGGAGTGTACCTAACAGGGGCCCCTACGAGCAGTACTTC
once,TRBJ1-1,TRBV6-4,.,CASSDSGRGEAFF,TGTGCCAGCAGTGACTCGGGAAGGGGTGAAGCTTTCTTT
.,TRBJ2-7,TRBV5-1,.,CASSLDDSNYEQYF,TGCGCCAGCAGCTTGGACGACAGTAACTACGAGCAGTACTTC
.,TRBJ1-2,TRBV28,TRBD1,CASSYTQGADYGYTF,TGTGCCAGCAGCTATACACAGGGGGCAGACTATGGCTACACCTTC
.,TRBJ2-3,TRBV5-6,TRBD2,CASSALAGGGTDTQYF,TGTGCCAGCAGCGCCCTAGCGGGAGGGGGCACAGATACGCAGTATTTT
once,TRBJ2-5,TRBV28,.,CASSLYPGTVQETQYF,TGTGCCAGCAGTTTATATCCCGGGACGGTCCAAGAGACCCAGTACTTC
.,TRBJ1-2,TRBV11-2,.,CASSLGVSGGYTF,TGTGCCAGCAGCTTAGGAGTCTCGGGTGGCTACACCTTC
.,TRBJ2-7,TRBV7-9,.,CASRPDVSYEQYF,TGTGCCAGCAGACCGGACGTCAGCTACGAGCAGTACTTC
.,TRBJ2-3,TRBV2,.,CASSEGGVDTQYF,TGTGCCAGCAGTGAAGGAGGGGTAGATACGCAGTATTTT
once,TRBJ2-7,TRBV18,.,CAGPGTFYEQYF,TGTGCCGGTCCCGGGACTTTCTACGAGCAGTACTTC
.,TRBJ2-7,TRBV7-9,.,CASSSTTLDYEQYF,TGTGCCAGCAGTTCGACAACCCTAGACTACGAGCAGTACTTC
.,TRBJ1-1,TRBV28,TRBD1,CASRLGQGKLTSNTEAFF,TGTGCCAGCAGGTTAGGACAGGGGAAGTTAACATCGAACACTGAAGCTTTCTTT
.,TRBJ2-1,TRBV7-9,TRBD1,CASSDTGVLYNEQFF,TGTGCCAGCAGCGACACAGGGGTCCTATACAATGAGCAGTTCTTC
once,TRBJ2-7,TRBV6-5,TRBD1,CASSYLGQSYEQYF,TGTGCCAGCAGTTACTTGGGACAGTCCTACGAGCAGTACTTC
.,TRBJ2-2,TRBV29-1,.,CSVEDRAGLNTGELFF,TGCAGCGTTGAAGATAGGGCAGGCCTTAACACCGGGGAGCTGTTTTTT
.,TRBJ2-7,TRBV11-2,TRBD2,CASSLGASGSYEQYF,TGTGCCAGCAGCTTAGGGGCTAGCGGGAGCTACGAGCAGTACTTC
.,TRBJ2-1,TRBV28,.,CASSTPGESSYNEQFF,TGTGCCAGCAGTACACCCGGAGAGAGCTCCTACAATGAGCAGTTCTTC
.,TRBJ2-5,TRBV27,.,CASSAQGAQETQYF,TGTGCCAGCAGTGCGCAAGGGGCCCAAGAGACCCAGTACTTC
once,TRBJ1-1,TRBV15,.,CATSRVSQNTEAFF,TGTGCCACCAGCAGAGTCAGTCAGAACACTGAAGCTTTCTTT
.,TRBJ2-1,TRBV7-8,.,CASSSLWGADEQFF,TGTGCCAGCAGCTCCCTATGGGGAGCTGATGAGCAGTTCTTC
once,TRBJ2-1,TRBV30,.,CACDRSRDEQFF,TGTGCCTGTGACAGGAGTAGAGATGAGCAGTTCTTC
.,TRBJ1-1,TRBV6-5,.,CASSPDRIEAFF,TGTGCCAGCAGCCCAGACAGGATTGAAGCTTTCTTT
.,TRBJ2-1,TRBV4-1,TRBD1,CASSHRTGAYNEQFF,TGCGCCAGCAGCCATAGGACAGGGGCCTACAATGAGCAGTTCTTC
.,TRBJ1-1,TRBV9,TRBD1,CASSVTGQENTEAFF,TGTGCCAGCAGTGTTACGGGACAGGAGAACACTGAAGCTTTCTTT
.,TRBJ2-1,TRBV29-1,TRBD2,CSVVPRGEGLYNEQFF,TGCAGCGTTGTGCCCCGGGGGGAGGGCCTCTACAATGAGCAGTTCTTC
.,TRBJ2-7,TRBV7-9,.,CASSLPVGQSSSYEQYF,TGTGCCAGCAGCTTACCCGTGGGGCAGTCAAGCTCCTACGAGCAGTACTTC
.,TRBJ2-3,TRBV9,.,CASSARWHQDTDTQYF,TGTGCCAGCAGCGCCCGATGGCACCAAGACACAGATACGCAGTATTTT
.,TRBJ2-7,TRBV10-2,TRBD2,CASSPSGSAYEQYF,TGCGCCAGCAGTCCTAGCGGGAGCGCGTACGAGCAGTACTTC
.,TRBJ1-1,TRBV6-6,.,CASTPSAGEAFF,TGTGCCAGCACCCCCTCCGCGGGGGAAGCTTTCTTT
.,TRBJ2-7,TRBV2,.,CASSGDTSSYEQYF,TGTGCCAGCAGTGGGGACACGAGCTCCTACGAGCAGTACTTC